This is a list of T cell receptor beta chains from one sample in a study of CD8+ T cells in alopecia areata. The table came from immunoSEQ multiplex PCR; TCRdb's copy has only in-frame clones and leaves some out. This sample has about 220,000 clones, with 50% to 70% found just once. The sequencing here drew on CD4+ T cells sorted from blood, taken at week 4, from a patient treated with tofacitinib. All receptors come from a human donor with alopecia areata. Each CDR3 is given with its conserved first and last residue. A D gene is named only where the DNA matches it firmly. For some rows the clone size is stated as once, few or many, or as a class when expanded; others skip it.

clone_size j_call v_call d_call cdr3_length cdr3_aa cdr3_nt
- TRBJ1-1 TRBV14 - 13 CASSQGTGTEAFF TGTGCCAGCAGCCAAGGCACAGGGACTGAAGCTTTCTTT
- TRBJ2-3 TRBV19 TRBD2 16 CASSLSGTSGSKTQYF TGTGCCAGTAGTCTCTCCGGGACTAGCGGGAGTAAGACGCAGTATTTT
- TRBJ2-3 TRBV25-1 - 13 CASSGSSTDTQYF TGTGCCAGCAGTGGCAGCAGCACAGATACGCAGTATTTT
- TRBJ2-3 TRBV4-3 TRBD2 16 CASSQDGGGPTDTQYF TGCGCCAGCAGCCAAGACGGCGGGGGGCCCACAGATACGCAGTATTTT
- TRBJ1-2 TRBV29-1 - 11 CSVAKDDGYTF TGCAGCGTCGCCAAGGATGATGGCTACACCTTC
- TRBJ1-4 TRBV7-2 - 15 CASSFGIDLSEKLFF TGTGCCAGCAGCTTCGGTATCGACCTCTCCGAAAAACTGTTTTTT
- TRBJ2-7 TRBV18 TRBD1 17 CASSLSGTGHPTYEQYF TGTGCCAGCTCATTATCCGGGACAGGGCATCCCACCTACGAGCAGTACTTC
few TRBJ2-2 TRBV7-7 TRBD1 15 CASSHRQGNTGELFF TGTGCCAGCAGCCACCGACAGGGTAACACCGGGGAGCTGTTTTTT
- TRBJ2-1 TRBV5-1 - 16 CASSQIRRGSYNEQFF TGCGCCAGCAGCCAGATAAGAAGGGGTTCCTACAATGAGCAGTTCTTC
- TRBJ2-3 TRBV4-3 - 15 CASSQVLRSTDTQYF TGCGCCAGCAGCCAAGTGTTACGCTCCACAGATACGCAGTATTTT
- TRBJ2-2 TRBV7-3 - 13 CASSFRDAGELFF TGTGCCAGCAGCTTTAGGGACGCCGGGGAGCTGTTTTTT
- TRBJ2-3 TRBV7-8 TRBD2 16 CASSRGISGVTDTQYF TGTGCCAGCAGCCGGGGTATTAGCGGGGTCACAGATACGCAGTATTTT
few TRBJ2-1 TRBV29-1 TRBD1 16 CSVAGQGHSGYNEQFF TGCAGCGTTGCGGGACAGGGACACTCGGGCTACAATGAGCAGTTCTTC
few TRBJ1-2 TRBV15 - 14 CATSRDQGEGGYTF TGTGCCACCAGCAGAGATCAAGGGGAAGGCGGCTACACCTTC
many TRBJ2-1 TRBV7-2 - 12 CASSQGHPGIFF TGTGCCAGCAGCCAGGGGCATCCGGGGATATTCTTC
few TRBJ1-2 TRBV6-1 - 13 CASSPTGNYGYTF TGTGCCAGCAGCCCGACAGGAAACTATGGCTACACCTTC
few TRBJ2-1 TRBV29-1 - 13 CSVKRDPGQAQFF TGCAGCGTTAAACGGGACCCCGGGCAGGCGCAGTTCTTC
- TRBJ2-7 TRBV9 - 14 CASSVGGGTYEQYF TGTGCCAGCAGCGTTGGAGGGGGGACCTACGAGCAGTACTTC
- TRBJ1-1 TRBV10-2 - 12 CASTPTVTEAFF TGCGCCAGCACTCCGACAGTGACTGAAGCTTTCTTT
few TRBJ2-7 TRBV14 - 12 CASSQSTYEQYF TGTGCCAGCAGCCAAAGTACCTACGAGCAGTACTTC
- TRBJ2-1 TRBV5-6 - 12 CASSLSGQRPFF TGTGCCAGCAGCTTGTCCGGGCAGAGGCCGTTCTTC
- TRBJ1-2 TRBV30 - 12 CAWSVLLEGYTF TGTGCCTGGAGTGTACTATTGGAAGGCTACACCTTC
once TRBJ2-2 TRBV29-1 - 12 CSVAGATGELFF TGCAGCGTTGCCGGAGCGACCGGGGAGCTGTTTTTT
- TRBJ2-3 TRBV15 - 12 CATSRPGTTQYF TGTGCCACCAGCAGACCGGGAACAACGCAGTATTTT
- TRBJ2-7 TRBV6-1 - 13 CASSEAFNYEQYF TGTGCCAGCAGTGAAGCATTTAACTACGAGCAGTACTTC
- TRBJ2-5 TRBV15 - 15 CATSPGNRDQETQYF TGTGCCACCAGCCCGGGAAACAGGGACCAAGAGACCCAGTACTTC
few TRBJ2-7 TRBV5-1 TRBD1 16 CASSLFETGASREQYF TGCGCCAGCAGCTTGTTTGAGACAGGGGCCTCGAGGGAGCAGTACTTC
few TRBJ1-5 TRBV30 TRBD1 13 CAWTGQLGQPQHF TGTGCCTGGACGGGACAGCTGGGCCAGCCCCAGCATTTT
- TRBJ2-1 TRBV4-1 - 14 CASSSSQRVGEQFF TGCGCCAGCAGCTCCTCCCAGAGGGTGGGTGAGCAGTTCTTC
- TRBJ2-7 TRBV5-1 - 14 CASSLGPPSYEQYF TGCGCCAGCAGCTTGGGCCCTCCTTCCTACGAGCAGTACTTC
- TRBJ2-3 TRBV9 - 16 CASSVDGGGNTDTQYF TGTGCCAGCAGCGTAGATGGCGGGGGCAACACAGATACGCAGTATTTT
- TRBJ1-1 TRBV5-6 TRBD1 13 CASSTTGGTEAFF TGTGCCAGCAGCACGACAGGGGGCACTGAAGCTTTCTTT
- TRBJ2-7 TRBV6-5 - 12 CASSHGYYEQYF TGTGCCAGCAGTCACGGATATTACGAGCAGTACTTC
- TRBJ2-7 TRBV5-1 TRBD1 15 CASSSGTGDGHEQYF TGCGCCAGCAGCAGCGGGACAGGGGATGGTCACGAGCAGTACTTC
- TRBJ2-7 TRBV27 - 13 CATSRAAGYEQYF TGTGCCACCTCAAGGGCAGCTGGCTACGAGCAGTACTTC
once TRBJ2-6 TRBV5-1 - 16 CASSLVGSIGANVLTF TGCGCCAGCAGCTTGGTAGGGTCTATCGGGGCCAACGTCCTGACTTTC
once TRBJ2-3 TRBV9 - 13 CASSVRISETQYF TGTGCCAGCAGCGTACGTATCAGCGAAACGCAGTATTTT
once TRBJ2-7 TRBV5-1 - 11 CASSPKEEQYF TGCGCCAGCAGCCCCAAGGAGGAGCAGTACTTC
few TRBJ2-3 TRBV14 - 14 CASSQRRGTDTQYF TGTGCCAGCAGCCAACGTCGGGGCACAGATACGCAGTATTTT
- TRBJ1-1 TRBV29-1 - 12 CSVERPAIEAFF TGCAGCGTTGAAAGACCCGCTATAGAAGCTTTCTTT
- TRBJ2-7 TRBV7-2 - 14 CASSLLSAASEQYF TGTGCCAGCAGCTTATTATCTGCGGCGAGCGAGCAGTACTTC
few TRBJ1-1 TRBV14 TRBD1 17 CASSHTRGQGRHTEAFF TGTGCCAGCAGCCACACAAGAGGACAGGGGCGGCACACTGAAGCTTTCTTT
once TRBJ2-7 TRBV30 - 14 CAWSVSGGPYEQYF TGTGCCTGGAGTGTGTCGGGTGGCCCCTACGAGCAGTACTTC
- TRBJ2-5 TRBV2 - 13 CASTMGVQETQYF TGTGCCAGCACGATGGGTGTACAAGAGACCCAGTACTTC
- TRBJ2-2 TRBV14 - 15 CASSHRTLQAGELFF TGTGCCAGCAGCCATAGGACTTTACAAGCCGGGGAGCTGTTTTTT
- TRBJ2-7 TRBV4-3 - 15 CASSQDTVLTYEQYF TGCGCCAGCAGCCAAGATACAGTGTTAACCTACGAGCAGTACTTC
- TRBJ2-3 TRBV7-2 TRBD2 18 CASSLSLAGGPITDTQYF TGTGCCAGCAGCTTATCACTAGCGGGGGGGCCGATAACAGATACGCAGTATTTT
few TRBJ2-7 TRBV4-1 TRBD1 16 CASSQDRTGISYEQYF TGCGCCAGCAGCCAAGATAGGACAGGAATTTCCTACGAGCAGTACTTC
- TRBJ1-6 TRBV4-2 TRBD1 16 CASSQVVLGRGAPLHF TGTGCCAGCAGCCAAGTCGTTCTGGGCAGGGGGGCGCCCCTCCACTTT
few TRBJ2-7 TRBV2 TRBD1 15 CASSRGQGSRYEQYF TGTGCCAGCAGTAGAGGACAGGGTAGCCGCTACGAGCAGTACTTC
few TRBJ1-6 TRBV30 TRBD1 15 CACPLGGQGNSPLHF TGTGCCTGCCCACTCGGGGGACAGGGCAATTCACCCCTCCACTTT
- TRBJ2-5 TRBV10-2 - 16 CASTSVGGGATETQYF TGCGCCAGCACTTCCGTCGGAGGGGGGGCCACCGAGACCCAGTACTTC
few TRBJ2-2 TRBV10-3 TRBD1 14 CAITDRVRAGELFF TGTGCCATCACTGACAGGGTACGGGCCGGGGAGCTGTTTTTT
- TRBJ1-1 TRBV30 - 11 CAWNMNTEAFF TGTGCCTGGAACATGAACACTGAAGCTTTCTTT
- TRBJ1-2 TRBV30 - 13 CAWSTRLDSGYTF TGTGCCTGGTCAACCCGACTCGACAGCGGCTACACCTTC
- TRBJ1-1 TRBV4-1 - 13 CASSQGRNTEAFF TGCGCCAGCAGCCAGGGTCGAAACACTGAAGCTTTCTTT
- TRBJ2-7 TRBV2 TRBD1 13 CAGQTGEVHEQYF TGTGCCGGCCAGACAGGGGAAGTACACGAGCAGTACTTC
- TRBJ2-5 TRBV29-1 TRBD1 12 CSVVQGGETQYF TGCAGCGTTGTACAGGGGGGAGAGACCCAGTACTTC
- TRBJ1-2 TRBV12-5 TRBD1 18 CASGSRLPGQGRNYGYTF TGTGCTAGTGGTTCCCGATTACCGGGACAGGGTAGAAACTATGGCTACACCTTC